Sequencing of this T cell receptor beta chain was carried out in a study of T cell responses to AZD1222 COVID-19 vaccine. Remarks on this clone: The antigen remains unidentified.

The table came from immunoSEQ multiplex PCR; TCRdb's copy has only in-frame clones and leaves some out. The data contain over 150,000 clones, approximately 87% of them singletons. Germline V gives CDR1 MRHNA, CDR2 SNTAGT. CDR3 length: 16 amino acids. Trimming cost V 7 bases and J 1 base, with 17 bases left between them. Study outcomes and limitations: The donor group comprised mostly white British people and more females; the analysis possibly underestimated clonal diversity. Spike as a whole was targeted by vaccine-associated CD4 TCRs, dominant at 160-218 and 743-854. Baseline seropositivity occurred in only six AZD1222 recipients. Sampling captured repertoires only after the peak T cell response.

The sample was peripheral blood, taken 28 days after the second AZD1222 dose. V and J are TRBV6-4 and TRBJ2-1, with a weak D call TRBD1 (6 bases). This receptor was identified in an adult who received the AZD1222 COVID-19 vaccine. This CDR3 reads CASNPPGTYSYNEQFF. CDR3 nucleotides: TGTGCCAGCAATCCACCGGGGACATATTCCTACAATGAGCAGTTCTTC.